These 26 T cell receptor beta chains were sequenced from one sample in a study of human T cells and chemical hapten exposure. This sample's time point: healthy volunteer bleed at 6 weeks. Extraction yielded total RNA from whole blood (unfractionated). Using its own MiXCR run on the RACE reads, TCRdb lists one record per CDR3 protein. The table shows about 34,000 distinct CDR3 sequences, with approximately 5% occurring only once. Material: whole blood. The receptors shown here come from a human donor in good health. Some clones in this sample may be carry-over from other donors' samples.

Ten or more counts support this clonotype. This chain joins TRBV5-1 and TRBJ1-2; weak D call: TRBD1 (5 bases). Germline lookup yields CDR1 SGHRS and CDR2 YFSETQ. This CDR3 comprises 15 residues. The V end lost 0 bases, the J end lost 5 bases, and 14 bases lay between the germline ends. The CDR3 sequence is CASSLDGRQLYGYTF. CDR3 nucleotide sequence: TGCGCCAGCAGCTTGGATGGTCGACAGCTATATGGCTACACCTTC. Looking up the rest from reference TRBV5-1 and TRBJ1-2 gives the full variable domain: KAGVTQTPRYLIKTRGQQVTLSCSPISGHRSVSWYQQTPGQGLQFLFEYFSETQRNKGNFPGRFSGRQFSNSRSEMNVSTLELGDSALYLCASSLDGRQLYGYTFGSGTRLTVV.

This clonotype came up many times. J is TRBJ2-7 and V is TRBV12-3 or TRBV12-4; D gene ambiguous. The CDR3 length is 17 residues. Trimming pared 5 bases from V and 3 bases from J, leaving 23 bases between. The CDR3 DNA sequence: TGTGCCAGCAGTACTCGACCAATGCTGACTCCGTACTACGAGCAGTACTTC. This sequence encodes CASSTRPMLTPYYEQYF.

In its sample, this clonotype was seen many times. The chain carries TRBV10-3 and TRBJ2-2; D tentatively fits TRBD1 or TRBD2 (5 bases each). The V end lost 10 bases, the J end lost 3 bases, and 18 bases lay between the germline ends. Germline V gene sequence: CDR1 ENHRY, CDR2 SYGVKD. CDR3 size: 15 residues. CDR3 sequence: CATTQGVRDTGELFF. The CDR3 region has the DNA TGTGCCACAACCCAGGGAGTTAGAGACACCGGGGAGCTGTTTTTT.

This clonotype came up many times. The J gene is TRBJ2-3, the V gene TRBV7-8, with D unresolved. The CDR3 sequence is 14 residues long. Trimming removed 5 bases from V and 2 bases from J, with 11 bases in between. Per germline, CDR1 SGHVS and CDR2 FQNEAQ. CDR3 in amino acids: CASSRDTITDTQYF. CDR3 sequence (DNA): TGTGCCAGCAGCCGCGACACGATCACAGATACGCAGTATTTT.

This clonotype was observed at least ten times. The V gene is TRBV4-3, the J gene TRBJ2-6; 7 bases are shared with TRBD2. The CDR3 is 18 amino acids. Trimming at V came to 0 bases and at J to 3 bases, leaving 8 bases not matched to a gene. From germline, CDR1 is LGHNA and CDR2 YSLEER. The CDR3 sequence is CASSQETLAVLGANVLTF. CDR3 DNA: TGCGCCAGCAGCCAAGAAACCCTAGCGGTCCTTGGGGCCAACGTCCTGACTTTC.

The V call is TRBV10-3, the J call TRBJ1-1; possible D gene TRBD1, 5 bases. There are 13 residues in the CDR3. Trimming took off 6 bases at V and 0 bases at J, with 8 bases between the two ends. Looked up from germline, CDR1 is ENHRY and CDR2 is SYGVKD. The CDR3 sequence: CAIRQDLNTEAFF. CDR3 sequence (DNA): TGTGCCATCAGACAGGATCTGAACACTGAAGCTTTCTTT.

The sample holds many counts of this clonotype. The chain links TRBV12-3 or TRBV12-4 to TRBJ1-1, with D hard to call. CDR3 length: 13 residues. V lost 3 bases, J lost 5 bases, and 10 bases lay in between. The chain's CDR3 is CASSLSDFTEAFF. CDR3 nucleotides: TGTGCCAGCAGTTTGTCGGATTTTACTGAAGCTTTCTTT.

CDR3 DNA: TGTGCCAGCATTTCCGAGGGGGTCAATCAGCCCCAGCATTTT. This gives the protein CASISEGVNQPQHF. The chain employs TRBV6-2 or TRBV6-3 and TRBJ1-5; TRBD1 might be the D (6 bases). Germline-derived CDR1 and CDR2 are MNHEY and SVGEGT. V was cut by 7 bases and J by 3 bases, with 13 bases left in between. The CDR3 runs 14 residues.

This clonotype was detected ten times or more. The chain links TRBV20-1 to TRBJ2-2, with 9 bases aligning to TRBD2. Germline CDR1 DFQATT, CDR2 SNEGSKA (reference sequence). V lost 4 bases to trimming and J lost 4 bases; unmatched junction nucleotides: 16. CDR3 length equals 18 residues. The CDR3 DNA reads TGCAGTGCTAAACCTGGAGTCGCTGTAGCGGGAGTCACCGGGGAGCTGTTTTTT. It codes for CSAKPGVAVAGVTGELFF.

There are many counts of this clonotype. This chain links TRBV5-1 with TRBJ2-3; 7 bases map to TRBD1. V was pared by 1 base and J by 2 bases, with 4 bases of the junction left unmatched. This CDR3 has 15 residues. The germline V gene encodes CDR1 SGHRS and CDR2 YFSETQ. The CDR3 loop is CASSLREGATDTQYF. For the CDR3, the DNA is TGCGCCAGCAGCTTGAGAGAGGGGGCCACAGATACGCAGTATTTT.

The V gene is TRBV30, the J gene TRBJ2-1; TRBD2 is a possible D gene (5 bases). Germline CDR1 reads GTSNPN; CDR2 reads SVGIG (reference sequence). The CDR3 runs to 16 residues. The V and J ends lost 1 base and 3 bases respectively, with 16 bases between them. CDR3 nucleotide sequence: TGTGCCTGGAGTGGTCCAGCGGCAAACTTCTACAATGAGCAGTTCTTC. Amino acid sequence: CAWSGPAANFYNEQFF.

In its sample, this clonotype was seen many times. The CDR3 coding sequence is TGTGCCAGCAATGGCCGGGTCACAGATACGCAGTATTTT. Encoded protein: CASNGRVTDTQYF. The rearrangement links TRBV28 to TRBJ2-3; D is unresolved. Germline CDR1 and CDR2: MDHEN and SYDVKM. The CDR3 consists of 13 residues. With 7 bases removed from V and 2 bases from J, the gap between germline ends came to 10 bases. Drawing the rest from reference TRBV28 and TRBJ2-3, the complete variable domain is DVKVTQSSRYLVKRTGEKVFLECVQDMDHENMFWYRQDPGLGLRLIYFSYDVKMKEKGDIPEGYSVSREKKERFSLILESASTNQTSMYLCASNGRVTDTQYFGPGTRLTVL.

This clonotype appeared a few times. The chain joins TRBV29-1 to TRBJ1-5, with unresolved D. The CDR3 totals 13 residues. In germline, CDR1 is SQVTM, CDR2 ANQGSEA. V lost 5 bases, J lost 1 base, and 9 bases lay in between. CDR3 residues: CSVLINSNQPQHF. The CDR3 DNA sequence: TGCAGCGTTCTAATTAACAGCAATCAGCCCCAGCATTTT.

The sample holds many counts of this clonotype. This chain joins TRBV9 and TRBJ1-2, with 8 bases matching TRBD1. Germline CDR1 is SGDLS and CDR2 is YYNGEE. The CDR3 loop spans 14 amino acids. The ends lost 4 bases at V and 5 bases at J; junction bases unmatched: 7. CDR3 sequence reads: CASSTLTGVYGYTF. In DNA form, the CDR3 reads TGTGCCAGCAGCACACTGACAGGGGTATATGGCTACACCTTC.

This clonotype has a count of ten or more. CDR3 in amino acids: CASSSTGLARYNEQFF. The CDR3 DNA sequence: TGTGCCAGCAGTTCCACCGGACTAGCGAGGTACAATGAGCAGTTCTTC. The chain is built from TRBV28 and TRBJ2-1; TRBD2 matches 9 bases. V shed 4 bases and J 4 bases; nucleotides not matched to a gene: 8. The CDR3 is made up of 16 amino acids. Germline V gene lookup returns CDR1 MDHEN and CDR2 SYDVKM. Using reference TRBV28 and TRBJ2-1 for the parts outside the CDR3, the full variable domain is DVKVTQSSRYLVKRTGEKVFLECVQDMDHENMFWYRQDPGLGLRLIYFSYDVKMKEKGDIPEGYSVSREKKERFSLILESASTNQTSMYLCASSSTGLARYNEQFFGPGTRLTVL.

This clonotype occurred many times. The rearrangement joins TRBV29-1 to TRBJ2-2; D uncertain. V lost 6 bases and J 1 base, leaving 3 bases between the germline ends. The germline CDR1 and CDR2 sequences are SQVTM and ANQGSEA. The CDR3 runs 11 residues. CDR3: CSVKNTGELFF. In nucleotides, the CDR3 is TGCAGCGTCAAGAACACCGGGGAGCTGTTTTTT.

This clonotype was recorded at least ten times. The chain is built from TRBV29-1 and TRBJ1-1; no firm D call. The germline CDR1 and CDR2 sequences are SQVTM and ANQGSEA. This CDR3 is built from 12 residues. Deletions cut 2 bases from V and 11 bases from J, with 15 bases between. CDR3 protein: CSVEIAPSAAFF. Written as DNA, the CDR3 is TGCAGCGTTGAAATCGCTCCGTCGGCGGCTTTCTTT. Combining the CDR3 with reference TRBV29-1 and TRBJ1-1 gives the whole variable domain SAVISQKPSRDICQRGTSLTIQCQVDSQVTMMFWYRQQPGQSLTLIATANQGSEATYESGFVIDKFPISRPNLTFSTLTVSNMSPEDSSIYLCSVEIAPSAAFFGQGTRLTVV.

The table lists this clonotype with many counts. The chain links TRBV10-3 to TRBJ2-4; 8 bases are a match to TRBD1. The germline CDR1 and CDR2 sequences are ENHRY and SYGVKD. The length of the CDR3 is 11 residues. V was pared by 10 bases and J by 8 bases, with 4 bases of the junction left unmatched. CDR3 in DNA: TGTGCCACAGAACAGGGGGACATTCAGTACTTC. It encodes CATEQGDIQYF.

The table lists this clonotype with many counts. CDR3 region: CASSLVPGDTQYF. CDR3 DNA: TGCGCCAGCAGCTTGGTGCCAGGAGATACGCAGTATTTT. The chain recombines TRBV5-1 with TRBJ2-3; no clear D gene. The V end lost 0 bases, the J end lost 5 bases, and 7 bases lay between the germline ends. Germline assignment: CDR1 SGHRS and CDR2 YFSETQ. The CDR3 is made up of 13 amino acids.

This clonotype was seen ten or more times. V usage is TRBV10-3 and J usage is TRBJ2-3, with 7 bases lining up with TRBD2. Germline trimming cut 10 bases from V and 5 bases from J; bases unmatched to any gene: 9. Per the germline V gene, CDR1 is ENHRY and CDR2 is SYGVKD. This CDR3 is 13 amino acids long. The CDR3, as DNA: TGTGCCACCCGACTAGCCTTAGAAGATACGCAGTATTTT. Translating gives CATRLALEDTQYF.

This clonotype was counted at least ten times. The chain is built from TRBV20-1 and TRBJ1-1; the match to TRBD1 covers 7 bases. The germline V gene encodes CDR1 DFQATT and CDR2 SNEGSKA (reference sequence). This CDR3 spans 13 amino acids. V lost 6 bases and J lost 3; bases outside the gene matches: 7. This CDR3 is CSATTGTHTEAFF. CDR3 nucleotides: TGCAGTGCCACGACAGGGACCCACACTGAAGCTTTCTTT.

This clonotype occurred a few times. The chain has TRBV29-1 and TRBJ1-3, with D unclear. Germline V gives CDR1 SQVTM, CDR2 ANQGSEA. The CDR3 totals 14 residues. V was shortened by 1 base and J by 1 base, with 8 bases between the two germline ends. In nucleotides, the CDR3 is TGCAGCGTTGAAGTAAGCAATTCTGGAAACACCATATATTTT. Protein: CSVEVSNSGNTIYF.

A word on this clonotype: A much larger clone lies a single base off, so this may be a read error. This rearrangement joins TRBV18 to TRBJ1-1; no clear D. Germline-derived CDR1 and CDR2 are KGHSH and LQKENI. The CDR3 extends over 14 amino acids. Trimming removed 3 bases from V and 1 base from J, with 9 bases in between. In DNA, the CDR3 is TGTGCCAGCTCACCGCAAGGAAGGAACACTGAAGCTTTCTTT. This encodes CASSPQGRNTEAFF.

This sequence joins TRBV3-1 and TRBJ2-3; 8 bases line up with TRBD2. The CDR3 is 13 residues long. V gave up 8 bases and J gave up 5 bases; unmatched junction bases: 6. The germline gives CDR1 LGHDT, CDR2 YNNKEL (reference sequence). CDR3 sequence reads: CASARGGRDTQYF. CDR3 coding DNA: TGTGCCAGCGCCCGGGGGGGCCGAGATACGCAGTATTTT.

This clonotype appeared many times. The chain employs TRBV5-4 and TRBJ2-5; maybe TRBD2 (5 bases). Per the germline V gene, CDR1 is SGHNT and CDR2 is YYREEE (reference sequence). V was trimmed by 2 bases and J by 5 bases, leaving 13 bases between them. CDR3 length: 14 amino acids. The CDR3 coding sequence is TGTGCCAGCAGCTTCCGAGCAGAGCGGGAGACCCAGTACTTC. As protein: CASSFRAERETQYF.

This clonotype was counted at least ten times. The V gene is TRBV4-3, the J gene TRBJ1-3; 9 nucleotides align to TRBD1. V shed 3 bases and J 2 bases; nucleotides not matched to a gene: 5. Germline CDR1 LGHNA, CDR2 YSLEER. The CDR3 extends over 16 amino acids. The CDR3 sequence is CASSQNNRGPGNTIYF. The CDR3 coding sequence is TGCGCCAGCAGCCAGAACAACAGGGGGCCTGGAAACACCATATATTTT.